What follows describes a single T cell receptor beta chain. The germline V gene has CDR1 LNHNV and CDR2 YYDKDF (reference sequence). Trimming pared 0 bases from V and 6 bases from J, leaving 5 bases between. This CDR3 comprises 13 residues. These data come from a study of technical replicates of blood from several donors. The table came from immunoSEQ multiplex PCR; TCRdb's copy has only in-frame clones and leaves some out. The table records 65,000 to 95,000 clones, roughly 93% of them present only once. The sequence came from a human donor in good health. The chain joins TRBV15 to TRBJ1-4; D is unclear. The sample taken for sequencing was T cells isolated from PBMCs. The CDR3 coding sequence is TGTGCCACCAGCAGAGATCTCGATGAAAAACTGTTTTTT. Translation gives CATSRDLDEKLFF.